This entry describes one TCR beta chain. Here immunoSEQ multiplex PCR was the method, and the copy in TCRdb shows in-frame clones only, minus some. Of some 49,000 clones in the sample, around nine tenths were seen once. The data are from a study of control samples from healthy donors and cancer patients. This CDR3 region has 15 residues. Germline V gene lookup returns CDR1 MRHNA and CDR2 SNTAGT. V lost 7 bases and J lost 1, with 16 bases in between. The rearrangement links TRBV6-4 to TRBJ1-1; possible D gene TRBD1, 6 bases. Sequenced: PBMCs. This TCR came from a man aged 25-40 years with colorectal cancer. CDR3 residues: CASNGSGEGNTEAFF. In nucleotides, the CDR3 is TGTGCCAGCAATGGATCAGGGGAGGGGAACACTGAAGCTTTCTTT.